These T cell receptor beta chains were read from a single sample in a study of cytomegalovirus exposure and HLA in healthy donors. Data came from immunoSEQ multiplex PCR; TCRdb stores just in-frame clones and leaves some out. The data hold fewer than 85,000 clones, with 60% to 75% observed a single time. Sequenced: PBMCs. These receptors were collected from a woman aged 40-49 years in good health and CMV-seropositive. Each CDR3 is given without its conserved first and last residue.

>11|TRBJ2-1|TRBV15
ATSGAEYNEQF
>13|TRBJ2-3|TRBV6-6
ASSWTSGSTDTQY
>11|TRBJ2-7|TRBV6-1
ASRGTGSYEQY
>10|TRBJ2-7|TRBV29-1
SVVGTSYEQY
>18|TRBJ2-3|TRBV4-1
ASSQEETGTSVSAADTQY
>14|TRBJ1-1|TRBV18
ASSPPTRIMNTEAF
>11|TRBJ1-3|TRBV30
AWTWGGGNTIY
>13|TRBJ1-5|TRBV9
ASSVGPGGMEPQH
>16|TRBJ1-1|TRBV6-1
ASSEAVVKAPIRTEAF
>11|TRBJ2-7|TRBV5-1
ASSLMETYEQY
>14|TRBJ2-7|TRBV5-1
ASSLGFGGMHYVQY
>13|TRBJ1-1|TRBV2
ASRQESGGNTEAF
>14|TRBJ2-3|TRBV18
ASSPLDRGGTDTQY
>9|TRBJ2-3|TRBV30
ASSVGATQY
>13|TRBJ1-6|TRBV6-6
ASTERRLGHPPLH
>12|TRBJ2-7|TRBV2
ASRRDRVDYEQY
>13|TRBJ1-2|TRBV14
ASSQLDRGSDGYT
>13|TRBJ2-5|TRBV4-1
ASSQGGGAGETQY
>10|TRBJ2-1|TRBV28
ASSIRTGGWF
>12|TRBJ1-1|TRBV9
ASSAGTGSIEAF
>16|TRBJ2-3|TRBV28
ASSLYGRAGSSTDTQY
>11|TRBJ1-2|TRBV5-1
ASSSQHNYGYT
>10|TRBJ2-3|TRBV2
ASMGLSDTQY
>14|TRBJ2-1|TRBV7-8
ASSPRFALQYNEQF
>13|TRBJ2-6|TRBV28
ASSPGPSGANVLT
>12|TRBJ1-3|TRBV28
ASSLIYSGNTIY
>15|TRBJ2-1|TRBV18
ASSQNDATAFYNEQF
>11|TRBJ1-1|TRBV30
AWSPSGNTEAF
>12|TRBJ2-7|TRBV10-3
AISDGAGTYEQY
>13|TRBJ1-2|TRBV5-1
ASSYGQGVDYGYT
>14|TRBJ2-5|TRBV9
ASSVEGLGYQETQY
>11|TRBJ1-2|TRBV18
ASSPDRRDGYT
>13|TRBJ2-1|TRBV7-2
ASSLWGQGMGEQF
>13|TRBJ2-2|TRBV7-9
ASSWGLAGAGELF
>12|TRBJ2-5|TRBV18
ASSPPPGGETQY
>13|TRBJ1-3|TRBV5-1
ASRRDRVPGNTIY
>12|TRBJ1-2|TRBV28
ASRSQDSNYGYT
>11|TRBJ1-2|TRBV7-2
ASSLGRDYGYT
>13|TRBJ1-2|TRBV4-2
ASSQVTGSNYGYT
>13|TRBJ1-4|TRBV18
ASSPSADRSEKLF
>12|TRBJ1-3|TRBV6-6
ASRDGGFGNTIY
>12|TRBJ2-7|TRBV6-5
ASRAYGTGSEQY
>12|TRBJ1-1|TRBV7-9
ASSQQGDGTEAF
>13|TRBJ2-1|TRBV6-5
ATGTGDPSYNEQF